The 2 T cell receptor beta chains in this list originate from one sample, sequenced in a study of T cell responses to AZD1222 COVID-19 vaccine. Profiling relied on immunoSEQ multiplex PCR, and the TCRdb table lists in-frame clones only, not all of them. The table lists 93,000 or so clones, roughly 91% of them singletons. The source was peripheral blood, collected on day 0 of AZD1222 vaccination. The source is an adult in good health.

The rearrangement joins TRBV19 to TRBJ1-5, with D perhaps matching TRBD1 (6 bases). The CDR3 loop spans 14 amino acids. V dropped 4 bases and J dropped 6 bases, with 13 bases sitting between them. In germline, CDR1 is LNHDA, CDR2 SQIVND (reference sequence). This CDR3 is CASSTHRVGQPQHF. The CDR3 nucleotides read TGTGCCAGTAGTACCCACAGGGTCGGTCAGCCCCAGCATTTT.

The chain links TRBV7-2 to TRBJ2-7, with 8 bases fitting TRBD2. The CDR3 consists of 13 residues. Germline CDR1 reads SGHTA; CDR2 reads FQGNSA. With 5 bases clipped from V and 2 bases from J, the junction kept 2 bases outside the gene matches. The CDR3 here is CASSALAAYEQYF. In DNA, the CDR3 is TGTGCCAGCAGCGCACTAGCGGCCTACGAGCAGTACTTC.